The TCR beta chain under discussion was sequenced for a study of T-cell reconstitution after alpha-beta-depleted transplantation in children. Unique molecular identifiers were incorporated when the TCRbeta library was constructed. TCRdb passed the PCR reads through MiXCR, listing each CDR3 protein once. The data show around 530,000 distinct CDR3 sequences, less than 35% seen once. The TCR originated in a human donor who donated a stem cell graft to a child with aplastic anemia. Sample: PBMCs from the stem cell graft donor, taken from the stem cell graft.

CDR3 DNA: TGCAGCGTCTCAAGGACTAGTACCGGGGAGCTGTTTTTT. Translated, it gives CSVSRTSTGELFF. This chain links TRBV29-1 with TRBJ2-2; 7 nucleotides match TRBD2. Germline values: CDR1 SQVTM, CDR2 ANQGSEA. V shed 6 bases and J 5 bases; nucleotides not matched to a gene: 6. CDR3 size: 13 residues.